This T cell receptor beta chain was observed in a study of T cell repertoires in cytomegalovirus infection. Study information: HLA-B-restricted CMV epitopes that are well studied, plus recently identified HLA-C-restricted ones, were used by the study. It can be stated that public TCR beta signatures indicated CMV infection as well as a matching HLA type. General study results and limits: Dominating the ex vivo response were TCR beta clonotypes that were CMV-specific and HLA-C-restricted.

V trimming: 0 bases; J trimming: 3 bases; junction bases outside the gene matches: 6. Germline V gives CDR1 SGHRS, CDR2 YFSETQ. The CDR3 has 16 amino acids. TCRdb fed the reads into MiXCR, producing one record per CDR3 protein. The table shows around 500,000 distinct CDR3 sequences, with 40% to 50% occurring only once. In its sample, this clonotype was seen a few times. The antigen remains unidentified. This clonotype originated in a human donor in good health (CMV status not recorded). Some clones in this sample may be carry-over from other donors' samples. Specimen: cultured PBMCs, collected from culture after CMV antigen stimulation. The gene calls are TRBV5-1 and TRBJ2-7; 10 bases align to TRBD2. The CDR3 DNA reads as TGCGCCAGCAGCTTGGATAGCGGGGGGCTACTCTACGAGCAGTACTTC. Its translation: CASSLDSGGLLYEQYF.